These T cell receptor beta chains were read from a single sample in a study of regulatory T cells in long-lasting Graves disease. TCRdb re-derived calls from the multiplex PCR reads in MiXCR, one entry per CDR3 protein. The sample yields about 460,000 distinct CDR3 sequences, approximately 23% seen once. This specimen consisted of peripheral blood mononuclear cells (PBMCs), obtained when the disease was refractory, from a patient treated with antithyroid drugs. Receptors were obtained from a female donor with Graves disease. CDR3s include the opening cysteine and the closing phenylalanine or tryptophan. Each record gives: clone size, J gene, V gene, D gene, CDR3 DNA, CDR3 protein. D genes are given only for firm matches. Not every row has a clone size; where given, it reads once, few, many or a size class.

>many|TRBJ1-4|TRBV28|-
TGTGCCAGCAGTTTATCGGGGGGCAACGATGAAAAACTGTTTTTT
CASSLSGGNDEKLFF
>-|TRBJ2-2|TRBV5-1|TRBD2
TGCGCCAGCAGCTCCATAGCGGGGGTCGCCGGGGAGCTGTTTTTT
CASSSIAGVAGELFF
>few|TRBJ2-7|TRBV19|TRBD1
TGTGCCAGTAGTATTGTCCCCGGACAGGGGCTGGACGAGCAGTACTTC
CASSIVPGQGLDEQYF
>few|TRBJ2-7|TRBV4-3|TRBD1
TGCGCCAGCAGCCAAGGGACAGGGGGGCGCGAGCAGTACTTC
CASSQGTGGREQYF
>-|TRBJ2-7|TRBV11-2|TRBD1
TGTGCCAGCAGCTTAGCCGGGACAGGGGGCATCTACGAGCAGTACTTC
CASSLAGTGGIYEQYF
>many|TRBJ2-5|TRBV2|-
TGTGCCAGCAGTACGAGTCGAATAGAGACCCAGTACTTC
CASSTSRIETQYF
>few|TRBJ2-2|TRBV11-3|-
TGTGCCAGCAGCTTAGATCAGCCAGCCCACACCGGGGAGCTGTTTTTT
CASSLDQPAHTGELFF
>many|TRBJ1-1|TRBV12-3/TRBV12-4|-
TGTGCCTCCCCCGGGAGGGGGGGGCGGACTGAAGCTTTCTTT
CASPGRGGRTEAFF
>many|TRBJ1-2|TRBV2|-
TGTGCCAGCAGGGTGGGGGAGGACTATGGCTACACCTTC
CASRVGEDYGYTF
>-|TRBJ2-1|TRBV12-3/TRBV12-4|TRBD1
TGTGCCAGCAGTTTTGAAACAGGGGGAGAGTACAATGAGCAGTTCTTC
CASSFETGGEYNEQFF
>many|TRBJ2-7|TRBV2|-
TGTGCCAGCAGTCCCGAGGGGGGATCCCTTCCCTACGAGCAGTACTTC
CASSPEGGSLPYEQYF
>-|TRBJ1-2|TRBV5-1|TRBD1
TGCGCCAGCAGCTCACCCAGGGGGAATGGCTACACCTTC
CASSSPRGNGYTF
>-|TRBJ1-6|TRBV5-1|-
TGCGCCAGCAGCTTGGAGACGTCAGCGACCCTCCACTTT
CASSLETSATLHF
>many|TRBJ2-5|TRBV7-8|-
TGTGCCAGCAGCAGGACTACAGGAGAGACCCAGTACTTC
CASSRTTGETQYF
>-|TRBJ1-4|TRBV9|-
TGTGCCAGCAGCGTAGGAATCAGTGAAAAACTGTTTTTT
CASSVGISEKLFF
>many|TRBJ1-1|TRBV7-2|-
TGTGCCAGCAGCTTACTCCACACTGAAGCTTTCTTT
CASSLLHTEAFF
>-|TRBJ2-2|TRBV20-1|TRBD2
TGCAGTGCTAGGGGGCGGGAGGGCCCTGGCACCGGGGAGCTGTTTTTT
CSARGREGPGTGELFF
>-|TRBJ1-4|TRBV4-2|TRBD1
TGTGCCAGCAGCCAAGATTTAAGAGACAGGGGGGAAAAACTGTTTTTT
CASSQDLRDRGEKLFF
>-|TRBJ1-2|TRBV20-1|-
TGCAGTGCCCGGGGGGCAGGGGAGAATAAGGGCTACACCTTC
CSARGAGENKGYTF
>few|TRBJ1-5|TRBV28|-
TGTGCCAGCAGTTTAGGCAGTTTTAATCAGCCCCAGCATTTT
CASSLGSFNQPQHF
>few|TRBJ1-4|TRBV20-1|TRBD1
TGCAGTGGGAGCGGGACAGGGGTGGGAGAAAAACTGTTTTTT
CSGSGTGVGEKLFF
>-|TRBJ2-7|TRBV4-1|-
TGCGCCAGCAGCCAAGAATTGGCAGGGGACTACGAGCAGTACTTC
CASSQELAGDYEQYF
>-|TRBJ2-2|TRBV7-2|-
TGTGCCAGCAGCTTAGTCTACAGTAACACCGGGGAGCTGTTTTTT
CASSLVYSNTGELFF
>few|TRBJ1-1|TRBV27|-
TGTGCCAGCAGTTTTCGACACCTGAACACTGAAGCTTTCTTT
CASSFRHLNTEAFF
>many|TRBJ1-4|TRBV2|TRBD1
TGTGCCAGCAGTAACACAGGGGGTACTAATGAAAAACTGTTTTTT
CASSNTGGTNEKLFF
>many|TRBJ1-1|TRBV20-1|-
TGCAGTGCTAGACGCTCTAGTTGGACTGAAGCTTTCTTT
CSARRSSWTEAFF
>-|TRBJ1-3|TRBV7-6|-
TGTGCCAGCAGCTTACACAGTTCCTCTGGAAACACCATATATTTT
CASSLHSSSGNTIYF
>few|TRBJ1-1|TRBV20-1|TRBD1
TGCAGTGCTAGAGACAGGGGGAGACACACTGAAGCTTTCTTT
CSARDRGRHTEAFF
>few|TRBJ2-7|TRBV6-2/TRBV6-3|-
TGTGCCAGCAGTTACCTCGGGGGTCCCAACGAGCAGTACTTC
CASSYLGGPNEQYF
>many|TRBJ1-1|TRBV28|TRBD1
TGTGCCGGCAGACAGGGGAGGAGCGACACTGAAGCTTTCTTT
CAGRQGRSDTEAFF
>-|TRBJ2-5|TRBV15|-
TGTGCCACCAGCACCTGGGGCGGGGACAAAGTCCAAGAGACCCAGTACTTC
CATSTWGGDKVQETQYF
>-|TRBJ2-3|TRBV6-5|-
TGTGCCAGCAGTTACGTGGTAGCGACAGATACGCAGTATTTT
CASSYVVATDTQYF
>-|TRBJ1-6|TRBV18|-
TGTGCCAGCTCACCATTCGGACCTAGAACAAATTCACCCCTCCACTTT
CASSPFGPRTNSPLHF
>many|TRBJ1-1|TRBV20-1|TRBD1
TGCAGTGCTGCACGGACAGGTAGCGCGGCTTTCTTT
CSAARTGSAAFF
>many|TRBJ2-7|TRBV28|-
TGTGCCAGCACAACGCGGGGCTACGAGCAGTACTTC
CASTTRGYEQYF
>-|TRBJ1-2|TRBV13|TRBD1
TGTGCCAGCAGCTTAGCGCACAGGGGTGCTGGCTACACCTTC
CASSLAHRGAGYTF